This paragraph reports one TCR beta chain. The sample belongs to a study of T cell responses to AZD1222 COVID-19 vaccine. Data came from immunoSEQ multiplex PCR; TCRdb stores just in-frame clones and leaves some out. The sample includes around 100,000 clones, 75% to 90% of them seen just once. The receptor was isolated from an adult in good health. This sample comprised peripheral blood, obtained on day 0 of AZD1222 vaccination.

The CDR3, as DNA: TGCGCCAGCAGCCAAACAGGGGCCAGCTATGGCTACACCTTC. Its protein is CASSQTGASYGYTF. The chain is built from TRBV4-1 and TRBJ1-2; 7 positions agree with TRBD1. Trimming removed 2 bases from V and 4 bases from J; junction bases left unmatched: 4. The CDR3 spans 14 residues. Germline lookup yields CDR1 MGHRA and CDR2 YSYEKL.